This TCR beta chain appears in the sequencing data of a study of T cell responses to AZD1222 COVID-19 vaccine. Overall study results and limits: Among spike-specific TCRs, nearly half reportedly target unmutated variant regions. An increase in Spike-specific TCR breadth and depth was observed after two AZD1222 doses. Researchers took repertoire samples only after the peak T cell response had come. Baseline seropositivity characterized only a handful of AZD1222 recipients.

The CDR3 consists of 14 residues. With 4 bases removed from V and 8 bases from J, the gap between germline ends came to 16 bases. CDR1 and CDR2 (germline): SGHRS, YFSETQ. A single count supports this clone. What it recognizes is unknown. The data were produced by immunoSEQ multiplex PCR, yet TCRdb's version contains in-frame clones alone and is incomplete. The data show 130,000 to 150,000 clones, more than 85% seen once. Sequencing was performed on peripheral blood, taken on day 0 of AZD1222 vaccination. V gene TRBV5-1 combines with J gene TRBJ2-1; possible D gene TRBD2, 5 bases. This TCR came from an adult in good health. The DNA of the CDR3 is TGCGCCAGCAGCCAACGGACTTATCTAGATGAGCAGTTCTTC. This gives the protein CASSQRTYLDEQFF.